These 26 T cell receptor beta chains originate from one sample sequenced in a study of spatial heterogeneity in lung cancer. Stated time point: sample taken at primary tumor resection. No cell sorting; template was whole RNA from tumor, lung tissue or PBMC. TCRdb ran MiXCR on the 5' RACE reads and lists one entry per CDR3 protein. The data hold about 82,000 distinct CDR3 sequences, with 10% to 15% observed a single time. The sample here was PBMCs, taken at surgery. The receptors were sampled from a male donor with early-stage non-small cell lung cancer.

This clonotype was detected only a few times. The V and J genes are TRBV7-3 and TRBJ1-1, with a tentative D call TRBD1 (5 bases). The germline gives CDR1 SGHTA, CDR2 FQGTGA. The CDR3 is 13 residues long. The V gene lost 3 bases and the J gene lost 8 bases, with 13 bases spanning the gap. The CDR3 loop reads CASSFSLGGEAFF. CDR3 nucleotide sequence: TGTGCCAGCAGCTTTTCCCTGGGGGGGGAAGCTTTCTTT.

V gene TRBV20-1 combines with J gene TRBJ2-7; D is unresolved. The V end was cut by 3 bases, the J end by 2 bases, with 8 bases between. CDR1 is DFQATT, CDR2 SNEGSKA, per germline (reference sequence). The CDR3 spans 12 residues. The CDR3 spells CSASTNTYEQYF. The CDR3 nucleotides are TGCAGTGCTAGCACAAACACCTACGAGCAGTACTTC.

There are a few counts of this clonotype. The chain joins TRBV3-1 to TRBJ2-5; 9 bases map to TRBD2. With V trimmed by 1 base and J by 1 base, 1 base remained unmatched. Germline CDR1 and CDR2: LGHDT and YNNKEL (reference sequence). CDR3 length equals 15 residues. The CDR3 sequence: CASSQGLAVQETQYF. The CDR3, as DNA: TGTGCCAGCAGCCAAGGACTAGCGGTCCAAGAGACCCAGTACTTC.

The rearrangement joins TRBV5-1 to TRBJ1-1; D might be TRBD1 (6 bases). CDR1 and CDR2 (germline): SGHRS, YFSETQ. Trimming took off 4 bases at V and 1 base at J, with 11 bases between the two ends. The CDR3 loop spans 14 amino acids. The CDR3 DNA sequence: TGCGCCAGCAGCGCGCTCAGGGGGAACACTGAAGCTTTCTTT. It encodes CASSALRGNTEAFF.

This clonotype has just a few counts. This CDR3 is CASSLDRGEQYF. As DNA, the CDR3 is TGTGCCAGCAGCTTGGACCGGGGCGAGCAGTACTTC. The chain employs TRBV5-4 and TRBJ2-7, with D maybe TRBD2 (5 bases). The CDR3 has 12 amino acids. V gave up 0 bases and J gave up 6 bases, with 7 bases separating them. Germline values: CDR1 SGHNT, CDR2 YYREEE (reference sequence).

There are a few counts of this clonotype. The chain uses TRBV7-8 and TRBJ2-5, with D uncertain. Germline CDR1 SGHVS, CDR2 FQNEAQ. This CDR3 has 14 amino acids. V was clipped by 1 base and J by 1 base, with 7 bases between them. The CDR3 spells CASSLVSSQETQYF. The CDR3 DNA reads as TGTGCCAGCAGCTTAGTTTCCAGCCAAGAGACCCAGTACTTC.

This clonotype was seen just once. The CDR3 reads CASSQGRESEAFF. The CDR3 nucleotides are TGTGCCAGCAGCCAAGGTCGGGAGTCTGAAGCTTTCTTT. The chain uses TRBV3-1 and TRBJ1-1, with D uncertain. The CDR3 totals 13 residues. Germline assignment: CDR1 LGHDT and CDR2 YNNKEL (reference sequence). Trimming cost V 1 base and J 6 bases, with 9 bases left between them.

This clonotype was counted only a few times. The rearrangement uses TRBV21-1 and TRBJ2-7; the table's TRBD2 call for D was not verified on the DNA. TRBV21-1 corresponds to a pseudogene. This CDR3 is built from 17 residues. The CDR3 sequence: CASSKRTSGSGTYEQYF. CDR3 nucleotides: TGTGCCAGCAGCAAACGGACTAGCGGGAGCGGCACCTACGAGCAGTACTTC.

This clonotype was found many times. The gene calls are TRBV7-2 and TRBJ1-4; tentatively, D is TRBD1 (6 bases). The CDR3 spans 14 residues. Germline CDR1 and CDR2: SGHTA and FQGNSA. Deletions cut 6 bases from V and 7 bases from J, with 15 bases between. DNA of the CDR3: TGTGCCAGCAGTCCCGGGACACTCGGTGAAAAACTGTTTTTT. This encodes CASSPGTLGEKLFF.

This chain links TRBV5-1 with TRBJ2-3; D might be TRBD1 (6 bases). Germline assignment: CDR1 SGHRS and CDR2 YFSETQ. This CDR3 has 15 amino acids. V shed 0 bases and J shed 6 bases, with 14 bases lying between them. The CDR3 nucleotides read TGCGCCAGCAGCTTGGAACAGGGATCCGGGGATACGCAGTATTTT. Protein product: CASSLEQGSGDTQYF.

J is TRBJ2-7 and V is TRBV27, with TRBD1 matching 10 bases. CDR1 is MNHEY, CDR2 SMNVEV, per germline (reference sequence). Unmatched junction bases numbered 9, after V lost 3 bases and J lost 4 bases. This CDR3 is built from 16 residues. The CDR3 DNA sequence: TGTGCCAGCAGTTTCCAGCGGGACAGGGGAAGGTACGAGCAGTACTTC. Translating gives CASSFQRDRGRYEQYF.

The sample holds a few counts of this clonotype. The genes are TRBV29-1 and TRBJ2-6; D ambiguous. V was clipped by 5 bases and J by 2 bases, with 7 bases between them. From germline, CDR1 is SQVTM and CDR2 ANQGSEA. The CDR3 sequence is 13 residues long. Here the CDR3 DNA reads TGCAGCGTTCGGTGGACTGGGGCCAACGTCCTGACTTTC. It yields the protein CSVRWTGANVLTF.

V usage is TRBV18 and J usage is TRBJ2-1; either TRBD1 or TRBD2 may supply D (5 bases each). The CDR3 has 15 residues. CDR1 is KGHSH, CDR2 LQKENI, per germline. V was shortened by 4 bases and J by 3 bases, with 13 bases between the two germline ends. In DNA, the CDR3 is TGTGCCAGCTCACAGGGGACGTATAGCTACAATGAGCAGTTCTTC. Translation: CASSQGTYSYNEQFF.

This clonotype was picked up a small number of times. V gene TRBV6-2 or TRBV6-3 combines with J gene TRBJ2-5; TRBD1 matches 11 bases. V shed 8 bases, J shed 3 bases, and the junction held 11 bases outside the gene matches. The germline V gene has CDR1 MNHEY and CDR2 SVGEGT. This CDR3 is built from 16 residues. CDR3 loop: CASLTKDRGPEETQYF. CDR3 in DNA: TGTGCCAGCCTTACCAAGGACAGGGGGCCCGAAGAGACCCAGTACTTC.

There are a few counts of this clonotype. V and J are TRBV5-1 and TRBJ2-1, with 11 positions matching TRBD2. Germline V gene sequence: CDR1 SGHRS, CDR2 YFSETQ. Losses at the gene ends were 0 bases for V and 4 bases for J; bases not matched to a gene: 0. The CDR3 spans 15 residues. CDR3 residues: CASSLGTSGYNEQFF. The CDR3 DNA follows: TGCGCCAGCAGCTTGGGGACTAGCGGGTACAATGAGCAGTTCTTC.

The gene calls are TRBV11-2 and TRBJ2-5; 10 bases agree with TRBD1. The CDR3 loop spans 16 amino acids. V was clipped by 6 bases and J by 1 base; unmatched bases: 8. The germline V gene has CDR1 SGHAT and CDR2 FQNNGV. DNA for the CDR3: TGTGCCAGCAGTTGGGGGACAGGGGTCTTCCAAGAGACCCAGTACTTC. As protein: CASSWGTGVFQETQYF.

Many counts were recorded for this clonotype. This chain links TRBV10-3 with TRBJ1-1, with D perhaps TRBD1 (5 bases). The CDR3 is 14 residues long. CDR1 is ENHRY, CDR2 SYGVKD, per germline. Trimming shortened V by 10 bases and J by 0 bases, and 15 bases separated the two germline ends. DNA of the CDR3: TGTGCCACGGCGGGGACGGGTATGAACACTGAAGCTTTCTTT. Translation: CATAGTGMNTEAFF.

The V call is TRBV5-5, the J call TRBJ2-7, with D unclear. The V end lost 0 bases, the J end lost 4 bases, and 14 bases lay between the germline ends. The CDR3 runs to 15 residues. In germline, CDR1 is SGHKS, CDR2 YYEKEE (reference sequence). The CDR3 here is CASSLGTVDAYEQYF. Here the CDR3 DNA reads TGTGCCAGCAGCTTGGGAACAGTAGACGCATACGAGCAGTACTTC.

This clonotype was recorded a few times. This chain links TRBV2 with TRBJ2-5, with D perhaps matching TRBD1 or TRBD2 (5 bases each). This CDR3 comprises 15 residues. The germline V and J ends were trimmed by 2 bases and 3 bases, with 13 bases remaining between them. The V gene's germline CDR1 is SNHLY and CDR2 FYNNEI. The CDR3 sequence: CASSESRGLKETQYF. In DNA, the CDR3 is TGTGCCAGCAGTGAATCGAGGGGCCTGAAAGAGACCCAGTACTTC.

The V call is TRBV30, the J call TRBJ1-2; no firm D call. The CDR3 sequence is 13 residues long. The V end was cut by 8 bases, the J end by 4 bases, with 17 bases between. From germline, CDR1 is GTSNPN and CDR2 SVGIG (reference sequence). CDR3 loop: CAVSPQAPYGYTF. DNA of the CDR3: TGTGCCGTAAGCCCCCAGGCGCCCTATGGCTACACCTTC.

This clonotype was recorded at least ten times. The chain recombines TRBV29-1 with TRBJ1-1, with a tentative D call TRBD1 (5 bases). CDR3 length: 15 residues. The V end lost 4 bases, the J end lost 6 bases, and 21 bases lay between the germline ends. The V gene's germline CDR1 is SQVTM and CDR2 ANQGSEA. The chain's CDR3 is CSVALTRGLTAEAFF. In nucleotides, the CDR3 is TGCAGCGTTGCTTTAACCCGGGGCTTAACGGCTGAAGCTTTCTTT.

The J gene is TRBJ2-1, the V gene TRBV2, with no clear D. The germline V and J ends were trimmed by 4 bases and 0 bases, with 10 bases remaining between them. CDR3 size: 15 residues. From germline, CDR1 is SNHLY and CDR2 FYNNEI. The CDR3 sequence is CASSVRTASYNEQFF. In DNA form, the CDR3 reads TGTGCCAGCAGTGTGCGGACGGCCTCCTACAATGAGCAGTTCTTC.

This clonotype was picked up many times. V usage is TRBV11-2 and J usage is TRBJ1-1; unclear D gene. Germline V CDR1 and CDR2: SGHAT, FQNNGV. The CDR3 has 14 residues. V was clipped by 2 bases and J by 7 bases, with 14 bases between them. CDR3 protein: CASSLSQALGEAFF. The CDR3 DNA is TGTGCCAGCAGCTTATCTCAGGCGCTAGGTGAAGCTTTCTTT.

The chain is built from TRBV7-3 and TRBJ2-1; 9 bases fit TRBD2. Germline CDR1 reads SGHTA; CDR2 reads FQGTGA. CDR3 size: 16 residues. With V trimmed by 5 bases and J by 8 bases, 13 bases remained unmatched. The CDR3 sequence: CASSVGGAGGSDEQFF. The CDR3 DNA follows: TGTGCCAGCAGCGTCGGTGGAGCGGGAGGTTCCGATGAGCAGTTCTTC.

This clonotype was counted at least ten times. J is TRBJ2-7 and V is TRBV2, with 8 bases fitting TRBD2. The CDR3 consists of 14 residues. V shed 8 bases, J shed 6 bases, and the junction held 12 bases outside the gene matches. Germline V gives CDR1 SNHLY, CDR2 FYNNEI. CDR3 in amino acids: CASQPGLEVGEQYF. The CDR3 bases are TGTGCCAGCCAACCGGGACTAGAGGTGGGCGAGCAGTACTTC.

The chain joins TRBV4-1 to TRBJ1-5; possible D gene TRBD1, 6 bases. CDR3 size: 17 residues. Germline assignment: CDR1 MGHRA and CDR2 YSYEKL. Trimming took off 4 bases at V and 4 bases at J, with 20 bases between the two ends. CDR3 sequence: CASSPGAGISENQPQHF. DNA of the CDR3: TGCGCCAGCAGCCCAGGGGCGGGAATCTCAGAAAATCAGCCCCAGCATTTT.